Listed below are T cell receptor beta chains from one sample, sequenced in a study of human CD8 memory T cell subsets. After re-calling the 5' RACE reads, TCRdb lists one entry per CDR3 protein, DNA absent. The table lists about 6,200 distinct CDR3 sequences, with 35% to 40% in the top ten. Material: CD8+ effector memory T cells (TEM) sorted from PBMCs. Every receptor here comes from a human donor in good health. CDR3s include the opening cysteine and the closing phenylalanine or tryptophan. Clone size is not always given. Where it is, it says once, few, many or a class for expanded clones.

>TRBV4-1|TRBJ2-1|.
CASSPPERDYEQFF
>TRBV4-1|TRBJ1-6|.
CASSQETGVDSPLHF
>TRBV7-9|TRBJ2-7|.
CASSPPRQRDSYEQYF
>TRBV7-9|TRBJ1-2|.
CASSLQGFYGYTF
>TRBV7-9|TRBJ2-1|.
CASSLSPVSSDEQFF
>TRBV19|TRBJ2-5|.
CASKVAGGPSETQYF
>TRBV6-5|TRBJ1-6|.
CASSSSKTAYNSPLHF
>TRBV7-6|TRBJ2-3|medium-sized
CASSLEYGGGTDTQYF
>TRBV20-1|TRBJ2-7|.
CSARAITGRSYEQYF
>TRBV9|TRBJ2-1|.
CASSVVVAGPYNEQFF
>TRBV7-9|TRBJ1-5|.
CASSSGAHSNQPQHF
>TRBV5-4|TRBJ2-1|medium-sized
CASSLSGSPHEQFF
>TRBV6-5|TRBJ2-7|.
CASRGVSYEQYF
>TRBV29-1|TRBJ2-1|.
CSVDGDSGSWNEQFF
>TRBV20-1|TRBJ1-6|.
CSASPTGSSYNSPLHF
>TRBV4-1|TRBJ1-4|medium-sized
CASSQEGQEGEKLFF
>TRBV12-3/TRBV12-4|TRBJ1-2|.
CASSLSGGWGYTF
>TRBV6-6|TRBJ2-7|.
CASGLAGGETYEQYF
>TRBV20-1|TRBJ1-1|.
CSARGTGGDTEAFF
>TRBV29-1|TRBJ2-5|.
CSVEQGTGGEETQYF
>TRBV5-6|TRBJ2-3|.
CASSLDPSSSTDTQYF
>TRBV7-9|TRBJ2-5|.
CASSSLDSKETQYF
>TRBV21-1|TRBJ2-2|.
CASSLTLVGRIANTGELFF
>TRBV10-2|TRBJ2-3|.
CASSAPEQSTDTQYF
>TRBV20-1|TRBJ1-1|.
CSAGQTRNTEAFF
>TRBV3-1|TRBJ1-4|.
CASSQPNGGQLMKNCFF
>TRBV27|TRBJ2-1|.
CASSRDRAYNEQFF
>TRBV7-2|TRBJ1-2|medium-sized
CASSLVSGGLDGYTF
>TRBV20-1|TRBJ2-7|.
CSARGDPQRSSYEQYF
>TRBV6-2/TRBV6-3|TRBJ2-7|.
CASSYGDGSLTPTEQYF
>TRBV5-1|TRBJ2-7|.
CASSYRTAYEQYF
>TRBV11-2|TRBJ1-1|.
CASSEGPEAFF
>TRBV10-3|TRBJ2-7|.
CAISEDRAPYEQYF
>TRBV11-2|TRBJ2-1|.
CASSDSGGSRESEQFF